A single sample gave rise to the 30 T cell receptor beta chains below, sequenced in a study of blood T cells in healthy people across ages. Alongside a J-beta primer mix, a sample-barcoded 5' primer served in a second PCR lasting about 7 to 11 cycles. TCRdb processed the 5' RACE reads anew with MiXCR; each CDR3 protein has one entry. The sample shows about 510,000 distinct CDR3 sequences, 25% to 35% of them seen only once. These data are also associated with another study on T cells of mothers and their children.

What was sequenced was blood. The receptors shown here come from a boy between 2 and 10 years old in good health.

The chain employs TRBV13 and TRBJ2-1; 9 bases agree with TRBD2. Germline CDR1 PRHDT, CDR2 FYEKMQ (reference sequence). The CDR3 totals 16 residues. Unmatched junction bases numbered 6, after V lost 1 base and J lost 5 bases. The CDR3 loop is CASSLAASGTDNEQFF. CDR3 in DNA: TGTGCCAGCAGCTTAGCCGCTAGCGGGACCGACAATGAGCAGTTCTTC. The whole variable domain, remainder taken from reference TRBV13 and TRBJ2-1, is AAGVIQSPRHLIKEKRETATLKCYPIPRHDTVYWYQQGPGQDPQFLISFYEKMQSDKGSIPDRFSAQQFSDYHSELNMSSLELGDSALYFCASSLAASGTDNEQFFGPGTRLTVL.

In its sample, this clonotype was seen once. The gene calls are TRBV29-1 and TRBJ2-7; TRBD1 aligns across 10 bases. The CDR3 has 14 amino acids. V shed 6 bases, J shed 7 bases, and the junction held 12 bases outside the gene matches. CDR1 and CDR2 from the germline V gene are SQVTM and ANQGSEA. Here the CDR3 DNA reads TGCAGCGTGGAAAGGGACAGGGGCCAACGGGAGCAGTACTTC. It specifies CSVERDRGQREQYF.

This clonotype was observed a few times. The CDR3 protein is CASSLRPSDPSDTQYF. The CDR3 nucleotides read TGTGCCAGCAGCTTACGGCCTAGCGACCCCTCCGATACGCAGTATTTT. V usage is TRBV7-9 and J usage is TRBJ2-3; TRBD2 is a possible D gene (6 bases). The germline gives CDR1 SEHNR, CDR2 FQNEAQ (reference sequence). The CDR3 contains 16 residues. V shed 2 bases and J shed 6 bases, with 18 bases lying between them.

This clonotype was picked up a small number of times. V is TRBV20-1 and J is TRBJ2-3, with D perhaps matching TRBD2 (6 bases). Trimming removed 6 bases at V and 6 bases at J, with 19 bases between. The CDR3 totals 14 residues. Germline values: CDR1 DFQATT, CDR2 SNEGSKA (reference sequence). CDR3 in DNA: TGCAGTGCAATAAGAGGGGAGGATGAGGATACGCAGTATTTT. It encodes CSAIRGEDEDTQYF.

This clonotype was recorded a few times. The J gene is TRBJ2-5, the V gene TRBV20-1; 7 nucleotides line up with TRBD2. TRBJ2-7 matches the DNA end more closely, so the J call is doubtful. The CDR3 contains 15 residues. Germline CDR1 is DFQATT and CDR2 is SNEGSKA (reference sequence). CDR3 bases: TGCAGTGCTATCGGGCGGGAGAGGGGAAACTACGAGCAGTACTTC. It yields the protein CSAIGRERGNYEQYF.

This clonotype came up a few times. The chain has TRBV6-5 and TRBJ1-5; D perhaps matches TRBD1 (5 bases). V shed 5 bases and J shed 3 bases, with 11 bases lying between them. This CDR3 comprises 14 residues. The germline V gene has CDR1 MNHEY and CDR2 SVGAGI. The CDR3 nucleotides read TGTGCCAGCAGTCCCACAGGACTCAATCAGCCCCAGCATTTT. Translation: CASSPTGLNQPQHF.

This clonotype appeared a few times. The gene calls are TRBV9 and TRBJ2-4; D not certain. V lost 0 bases and J 5 bases, leaving 6 bases between the germline ends. Germline V gene lookup returns CDR1 SGDLS and CDR2 YYNGEE. The CDR3 has 13 amino acids. This chain's CDR3 is CASSVGPQNIQYF. The CDR3 DNA reads TGTGCCAGCAGCGTAGGTCCCCAAAACATTCAGTACTTC.

Only a few counts were recorded for this clonotype. The gene calls are TRBV27 and TRBJ2-5; either TRBD1 or TRBD2 may supply D (5 bases each). Trimming shortened V by 7 bases and J by 5 bases, and 14 bases separated the two germline ends. Germline CDR1 and CDR2: MNHEY and SMNVEV (reference sequence). The CDR3 contains 13 residues. CDR3 loop: CASTPGWGETQYF. The CDR3 DNA reads as TGTGCCAGCACCCCGGGATGGGGGGAGACCCAGTACTTC.

The chain employs TRBV5-1 and TRBJ2-3; 9 nucleotides line up with TRBD2. This CDR3 region has 17 residues. The ends lost 4 bases at V and 7 bases at J; junction bases unmatched: 16. Germline-derived CDR1 and CDR2 are SGHRS and YFSETQ. CDR3 sequence reads: CASSLASTSGGWNTQYF. CDR3 sequence (DNA): TGCGCCAGCAGCCTCGCCTCGACTAGCGGTGGGTGGAATACGCAGTATTTT. Using reference TRBV5-1 and TRBJ2-3 for the parts outside the CDR3, the full variable domain is KAGVTQTPRYLIKTRGQQVTLSCSPISGHRSVSWYQQTPGQGLQFLFEYFSETQRNKGNFPGRFSGRQFSNSRSEMNVSTLELGDSALYLCASSLASTSGGWNTQYFGPGTRLTVL.

This clonotype was found a few times. The rearrangement uses TRBV9 and TRBJ2-2; 9 positions agree with TRBD2. The V segment lost 0 bases and the J segment 3 bases; nucleotides outside the gene matches: 3. The CDR3 spans 16 residues. Germline V lookup: CDR1 SGDLS, CDR2 YYNGEE. The CDR3 loop reads CASSVDSGRHTGELFF. CDR3 in DNA: TGTGCCAGCAGCGTAGATAGCGGGAGACACACCGGGGAGCTGTTTTTT.

This clonotype came up a few times. V is TRBV24-1 and J is TRBJ1-3; D ambiguous. The CDR3 totals 17 residues. V was clipped by 1 base and J by 0 bases, with 12 bases between them. Germline V gene sequence: CDR1 KGHDR, CDR2 SFDVKD. In DNA, the CDR3 is TGTGCCACCAGTGATTTACCCGACGCCTACTCTGGAAACACCATATATTTT. Protein product: CATSDLPDAYSGNTIYF.

The table lists this clonotype with a few counts. The J gene is TRBJ2-7, the V gene TRBV15; TRBD2 agrees at 7 bases. With V trimmed by 5 bases and J by 7 bases, 8 bases remained unmatched. The CDR3 is made up of 13 amino acids. Germline CDR1 and CDR2: LNHNV and YYDKDF (reference sequence). The CDR3: CATSPDRGGEQYF. Written as DNA, the CDR3 is TGTGCCACCAGCCCGGATCGGGGAGGGGAGCAGTACTTC. The full variable domain, completed using reference TRBV15 and TRBJ2-7, is DAMVIQNPRYQVTQFGKPVTLSCSQTLNHNVMYWYQQKSSQAPKLLFHYYDKDFNNEADTPDNFQSRRPNTSFCFLDIRSPGLGDTAMYLCATSPDRGGEQYFGPGTRLTVT.

V usage is TRBV19 and J usage is TRBJ1-5; the match to TRBD1 covers 9 bases. The CDR3 consists of 15 residues. The V segment lost 3 bases and the J segment 4 bases; nucleotides outside the gene matches: 4. CDR1 is LNHDA and CDR2 is SQIVND in the germline V gene (reference sequence). The CDR3 is CASSMGTGLNQPQHF. DNA for the CDR3: TGTGCCAGTAGTATGGGGACAGGGTTAAATCAGCCCCAGCATTTT.

This clonotype was counted between two and nine times. This chain links TRBV5-1 with TRBJ2-7; D uncertain. There are 14 residues in the CDR3. CDR1 and CDR2 (germline): SGHRS, YFSETQ. Between the trimmed V and J ends, which lost 4 bases and 1 base, there was a span of 12 bases. The CDR3 spells CASSPFYSSYEQYF. The CDR3 region has the DNA TGCGCCAGCAGCCCCTTCTACAGTTCCTACGAGCAGTACTTC.

This CDR3 is CASSIGSGQKYGYTF. CDR3 coding DNA: TGTGCCAGTAGTATAGGGAGTGGGCAGAAATATGGCTACACCTTC. The V and J genes are TRBV19 and TRBJ1-2; no definite D call. V shed 1 base and J shed 5 bases, with 14 bases lying between them. Germline values: CDR1 LNHDA, CDR2 SQIVND (reference sequence). This CDR3 region has 15 residues.

This clonotype was seen only a few times. This chain joins TRBV7-2 and TRBJ2-6; tentatively, D is TRBD1 (6 bases). The germline V and J ends were trimmed by 1 base and 0 bases, with 7 bases remaining between them. Germline CDR1 reads SGHTA; CDR2 reads FQGNSA. The CDR3 is made up of 16 amino acids. CDR3 protein: CASSLDRASGANVLTF. In nucleotides, the CDR3 is TGTGCCAGCAGCTTAGACAGGGCCTCTGGGGCCAACGTCCTGACTTTC. Complete variable domain (other parts from reference TRBV7-2 and TRBJ2-6): GAGVSQSPSNKVTEKGKDVELRCDPISGHTALYWYRQSLGQGLEFLIYFQGNSAPDKSGLPSDRFSAERTGGSVSTLTIQRTQQEDSAVYLCASSLDRASGANVLTFGAGSRLTVL.

The chain combines TRBV29-1 with TRBJ1-4; D is undetermined. V was cut by 6 bases and J by 4 bases, with 6 bases left in between. Germline values: CDR1 SQVTM, CDR2 ANQGSEA. The CDR3 is 11 amino acids. CDR3: CSVTRNEKLFF. CDR3 nucleotide sequence: TGCAGCGTCACCCGTAATGAAAAACTGTTTTTT.

This clonotype was observed once. The J gene is TRBJ2-7, the V gene TRBV12-3 or TRBV12-4, with D possibly matching TRBD2 (6 bases). Trimming pared 5 bases from V and 1 base from J, leaving 15 bases between. The CDR3 covers 15 residues. CDR3: CASSAGDGGSYEQYF. CDR3 DNA sequence: TGTGCCAGCAGTGCCGGGGACGGGGGATCCTACGAGCAGTACTTC.

The rearrangement links TRBV7-2 to TRBJ2-2; possibly TRBD2 for D (6 bases). The germline V gene has CDR1 SGHTA and CDR2 FQGNSA. V was trimmed by 1 base and J by 0 bases, leaving 15 bases between them. The CDR3 is made up of 18 amino acids. The CDR3 DNA follows: TGTGCCAGCAGCTTAGGGCAGCCTAGCGCCCCGAACACCGGGGAGCTGTTTTTT. Residues: CASSLGQPSAPNTGELFF.

This clonotype was observed a handful of times. V gene TRBV27 combines with J gene TRBJ2-2, with unresolved D. The V and J ends lost 6 bases and 6 bases respectively, with 20 bases between them. The germline V gene encodes CDR1 MNHEY and CDR2 SMNVEV (reference sequence). The CDR3 is made up of 16 amino acids. The CDR3 protein is CASRTLINPIAGELFF. The CDR3, as DNA: TGTGCCAGCAGAACACTTATTAACCCTATAGCCGGGGAGCTGTTTTTT.

J is TRBJ2-5 and V is TRBV20-1; 11 positions agree with TRBD2. V trimming: 1 base; J trimming: 7 bases; junction bases outside the gene matches: 5. The CDR3 runs 14 residues. Germline CDR1 is DFQATT and CDR2 is SNEGSKA (reference sequence). The CDR3 sequence is CSARGPTSGATQYF. DNA of the CDR3: TGCAGTGCTAGAGGGCCGACTAGCGGGGCGACCCAGTACTTC.

This clonotype was observed a handful of times. This sequence joins TRBV12-3 or TRBV12-4 and TRBJ2-7; D gene unclear. The CDR3 is made up of 13 amino acids. V was pared by 4 bases and J by 2 bases, with 9 bases between. The chain's CDR3 is CASSWANTYEQYF. The CDR3 nucleotides read TGTGCCAGCAGTTGGGCGAATACCTACGAGCAGTACTTC.

This chain connects TRBV6-5 to TRBJ1-2; TRBD1 matches at 7 bases. The CDR3 covers 12 residues. J lost 5 bases, V lost 5 bases, and 2 bases had no gene match. CDR1 is MNHEY, CDR2 SVGAGI, per germline. The chain's CDR3 is CASSQTGYGYTF. For the CDR3, the DNA is TGTGCCAGCAGTCAGACAGGGTATGGCTACACCTTC.

CDR3 sequence (DNA): TGCGCCAGCAGCCAAGGAGGGGAGCTTGAAAAACTGTTTTTT. This gives the protein CASSQGGELEKLFF. V is TRBV4-3 and J is TRBJ1-4; tentative D call: TRBD1 (5 bases). Per germline, CDR1 LGHNA and CDR2 YSLEER. The CDR3 totals 14 residues. V lost 1 base to trimming and J lost 7 bases, with 10 bases between them.

This clonotype was counted a few times. The chain uses TRBV7-9 and TRBJ1-5, with 9 bases fitting TRBD1. The CDR3 runs to 16 residues. The germline V gene encodes CDR1 SEHNR and CDR2 FQNEAQ (reference sequence). V lost 1 base, J lost 5 bases, and 6 bases stayed unmatched. The CDR3 loop is CASSLGTGAIHQPQHF. CDR3 DNA sequence: TGTGCCAGCAGCTTAGGGACAGGGGCAATTCATCAGCCCCAGCATTTT.

In this sample, this clonotype turned up a few times. This chain joins TRBV20-1 and TRBJ1-3, with no clear D. Deletions cut 0 bases from V and 0 bases from J, with 3 bases between. The CDR3 spans 13 residues. Germline CDR1 is DFQATT and CDR2 is SNEGSKA (reference sequence). CDR3 in amino acids: CSAREGSGNTIYF. In nucleotides, the CDR3 is TGCAGTGCTAGAGAAGGCTCTGGAAACACCATATATTTT.

The V gene is TRBV29-1, the J gene TRBJ2-5; 7 bases fit TRBD2. V lost 7 bases, J lost 11 bases, and 19 bases stayed unmatched. Germline V CDR1 and CDR2: SQVTM, ANQGSEA. The CDR3 is made up of 14 amino acids. This CDR3 is CSAKRRGSTYGQYF. The CDR3, as DNA: TGCAGCGCCAAGAGGCGGGGGTCGACCTACGGGCAGTACTTC.

This clonotype has a handful of counts. The chain couples TRBV15 to TRBJ2-3; D is undetermined. V shed 5 bases and J shed 0 bases, with 6 bases lying between them. Germline CDR1 LNHNV, CDR2 YYDKDF (reference sequence). The CDR3 covers 13 residues. The CDR3: CATSQTSTDTQYF. The CDR3 region has the DNA TGTGCCACCAGCCAGACGAGCACAGATACGCAGTATTTT.

This clonotype was counted a few times. The CDR3 sequence is CSASRKRYQETQYF. The CDR3 nucleotides are TGCAGTGCTTCCCGGAAAAGGTACCAAGAGACCCAGTACTTC. The chain has TRBV20-1 and TRBJ2-5; the D is unclear. Trimming removed 5 bases from V and 0 bases from J, with 13 bases in between. This CDR3 has 14 residues. Looked up from germline, CDR1 is DFQATT and CDR2 is SNEGSKA (reference sequence).

J is TRBJ2-5 and V is TRBV5-1, with D uncertain. This CDR3 has 14 residues. The V and J ends lost 4 bases and 2 bases respectively, with 12 bases between them. CDR1 is SGHRS and CDR2 is YFSETQ in the germline V gene. The CDR3 reads CASSTHGEQETQYF. The DNA for the CDR3 is TGCGCCAGCAGCACCCATGGTGAGCAAGAGACCCAGTACTTC.